The source of this T cell receptor beta chain is a study of identical twins. Study-level findings and limits: Insertions were reduced in abundant cord blood beta clonotypes but not in memory repertoires.

TCRdb reanalysed the 5' RACE reads using MiXCR and keeps one entry per CDR3 protein. This table has hundreds of thousands of distinct CDR3 sequences, over 8% appearing once. For this clonotype: Antigen: not known.

Germline CDR1 is DFQATT and CDR2 is SNEGSKA (reference sequence). The CDR3 has 14 residues. The V and J ends lost 4 bases and 4 bases, in that order; junction bases with no gene match: 5. This chain uses TRBV20-1 with TRBJ2-3; 10 nucleotides line up with TRBD2. The sequenced sample was memory (CD45RO+) T cells sorted from blood. This clonotype was sampled from a woman between 18 and 29 years old in good health. The CDR3 DNA sequence: TGCAGTGCTAAACAGAGCGGGGGGGCAGATACGCAGTATTTT. This encodes CSAKQSGGADTQYF.